This TCR beta chain was retrieved from a study of blood T cell repertoires in COVID-19 (dated by TCRdb to 2018 to 2021). Turning to the overall study: Collaborator samples came from the United States, Italy and Spain and covered acute and convalescent phases of COVID-19. Sample metadata almost always included a de-identified subject ID, COVID-19 status, age in years and sex. The samples were drawn from the first 160 participants of the ongoing ImmuneRACE study and from 950 to 1,500 subjects provided by 6 global collaborators. The material from the prospective study consisted of cDNA or gDNA derived from T cells, B-cell-depleted T cells, or PBMCs. HLA class I and class II types, where available, came from metadata supplied by the sample provider rather than from assay-based typing. The repertoires were made available in a free public database intended to serve as a resource for research on the immune response to SARS-CoV-2. The dataset comprised deeply sampled blood TCRbeta repertoires from subjects exposed to, actively infected with, or recovered from COVID-19. What the authors observed across the whole study: How much clinical and demographic metadata was included differed by source and by participant, and the metadata was provided uncurated.

TCRbeta CDR3 regions were amplified from genomic DNA by means of the immunoSEQ Assay, a bias-controlled multiplex PCR. The paper's processing steps were these. The number of nucleated cells in each sample was estimated from the amplification of reference gene primers within the assay. Sequence reads were collapsed and filtered to measure the absolute abundance of every unique TCRbeta CDR3 rearrangement. Productive Simpson clonality was computed per sample as the square root of Simpson's diversity index over productive rearrangements. TCRdb stores this immuneACCESS table with in-frame sequences only. Part of the clones is absent; in the studies checked, under half of the shortfall reflects unresolved V genes, and no reason is known for the rest. V and J calls and clone size are as listed in that table; D and trimming were resolved from the DNA. In this sample the table shows about 300,000 clones, around four fifths of which occur a single time. The top ten clones comprise roughly 1.1% of the sample.

As concerns this clone: What this receptor recognizes is not known. Base quality data are lacking; no much larger clone is found one base away.

Each collaborating institution followed its own protocols to collect whole blood in K2EDTA tubes. For TCRbeta analysis, collaborator samples were shipped as frozen whole blood, as isolated PBMCs, or as DNA extracted from either sample type. From the germline V gene, CDR1 is SGDLS and CDR2 is YYNGEE. The V and J ends are trimmed by 3 bases and 5 bases, leaving 17 bases between them. The CDR3 sequence holds 15 residues, the cysteine and phenylalanine included. The kept DNA is CDR3 alone, 45 bases in frame from the first base. The chain was built from TRBV9 and TRBJ2-5; a tentative D match to TRBD2 spans 7 bases. The sequencing sample was made of peripheral blood. The receptor was derived from a woman between 50 and 59 years old with acute or convalescent COVID-19. This receptor has the CDR3 CASSDERGGLETQYF. The bases are TGTGCCAGCAGCGACGAGAGGGGGGGGTTGGAGACCCAGTACTTC. Joined to the reference TRBV9 and TRBJ2-5 proteins, this CDR3 gives the full variable domain: DSGVTQTPKHLITATGQRVTLRCSPRSGDLSVYWYQQSLDQGLQFLIQYYNGEERAKGNILERFSAQQFPDLHSELNLSSLELGDSALYFCASSDERGGLETQYFGPGTRLLVL.